This T cell receptor beta chain was identified in a study of cytotoxic CD8 clonotypes in ibrutinib-treated CLL. About the research overall: Response sampling occurred after a median roughly 11 months of treatment (range 6 to 36). The average sample held about 260,000 productive templates and about 94,000 productive rearrangements.

Of note for this clone: As yet, its antigen is unknown.

CDR1 SQVTM and CDR2 ANQGSEA come from the germline V gene. Deletions cut 0 bases from V and 7 bases from J, with 7 bases between. CDR3 length: 12 residues. The data were produced by immunoSEQ multiplex PCR, yet TCRdb's version contains in-frame clones alone and is incomplete. Of around 160,000 clones in the sample, 70% to 90% were seen once. Study-wide results and limits: Higher clonality was seen at ibrutinib response and a return toward baseline at progression.

The authors obtained roughly 2.2 micrograms of genomic DNA from cryopreserved PBMCs for TCR beta libraries. This specimen was PBMCs, taken at disease progression, from a patient treated with ibrutinib. The chain couples TRBV29-1 to TRBJ1-5, with D unresolved. The receptor's source is a human donor with chronic lymphocytic leukemia. The CDR3 coding sequence is TGCAGCGTTGAAGATGGGGAACAGCCCCAGCATTTT. Translation: CSVEDGEQPQHF.